These 24 T cell receptor beta chains share one sample of origin, sequenced in a study of T cell changes during pregnancy in multiple sclerosis. Repertoires were generated with immunoSEQ multiplex PCR, while TCRdb's copy carries only in-frame clones and drops some. The data hold some 57,000 clones, with roughly nine tenths observed a single time. The material sequenced was CD4+ T cells from peripheral blood mononuclear cells, taken after pregnancy. The receptors were gathered from a female donor in good health, enrolled as a control in a pregnancy study.

The chain combines TRBV29-1 with TRBJ2-3; 11 nucleotides align to TRBD2. With 4 bases clipped from V and 1 base from J, the junction kept 13 bases outside the gene matches. This CDR3 has 18 residues. CDR1 and CDR2 (germline): SQVTM, ANQGSEA. The CDR3 nucleotides read TGCAGCGTTGGAAGCGGACTAGCGGGCCTACAGGGCACAGATACGCAGTATTTT. Its translation is CSVGSGLAGLQGTDTQYF.

This rearrangement joins TRBV7-2 to TRBJ2-1; 7 bases are shared with TRBD2. V shed 0 bases and J 12 bases; nucleotides not matched to a gene: 11. Per the germline V gene, CDR1 is SGHTA and CDR2 is FQGNSA. This CDR3 is built from 15 residues. The CDR3 region is CASSLAEVGGRGQFF. The CDR3 DNA follows: TGTGCCAGCAGCTTAGCGGAGGTTGGGGGGAGGGGGCAGTTCTTC.

This sequence joins TRBV6-5 and TRBJ1-2; tentative D call: TRBD1 (5 bases). CDR3 length: 15 amino acids. The germline V and J ends were trimmed by 0 bases and 6 bases, with 14 bases remaining between them. Germline CDR1 and CDR2: MNHEY and SVGAGI. This chain's CDR3 is CASSYSQGPFDGYTF. CDR3 in DNA: TGTGCCAGCAGTTACTCTCAGGGCCCCTTTGATGGCTACACCTTC.

The chain joins TRBV30 to TRBJ1-1; D may be TRBD1 (5 bases). Trimming took 7 bases from V and 1 from J, leaving 10 bases between them. There are 12 residues in the CDR3. Germline lookup yields CDR1 GTSNPN and CDR2 SVGIG (reference sequence). This CDR3 reads CASSDTNTEAFF. DNA of the CDR3: TGTGCCTCTTCGGACACGAACACTGAAGCTTTCTTT.

This clone occurred once. The V call is TRBV30, the J call TRBJ1-1; D perhaps matches TRBD1 (6 bases). V was trimmed by 0 bases and J by 5 bases, leaving 13 bases between them. This CDR3 region has 14 residues. Germline V gene lookup returns CDR1 GTSNPN and CDR2 SVGIG (reference sequence). This CDR3 reads CAWSVYREKTEAFF. Written as DNA, the CDR3 is TGTGCCTGGAGTGTTTACAGGGAGAAGACTGAAGCTTTCTTT.

The J gene is TRBJ2-5, the V gene TRBV7-3; D not resolved. This CDR3 comprises 14 residues. Between the trimmed V and J ends, which lost 4 bases and 5 bases, there was a span of 14 bases. Looked up from germline, CDR1 is SGHTA and CDR2 is FQGTGA. The CDR3 region is CASSSGSVGETQYF. The DNA for the CDR3 is TGTGCCAGCAGCTCCGGAAGCGTCGGGGAGACCCAGTACTTC.

The chain has TRBV19 and TRBJ1-2; a weak D match, TRBD1 (6 bases). The CDR3 totals 14 residues. V shed 5 bases and J shed 8 bases, with 18 bases lying between them. The germline CDR1 and CDR2 sequences are LNHDA and SQIVND (reference sequence). The CDR3 DNA reads as TGTGCCAGTAGTTACCCGGGACAAAGTCCCGGCTACACCTTC. Translated, it gives CASSYPGQSPGYTF.

The J gene is TRBJ1-2, the V gene TRBV18, with TRBD1 matching over 7 bases. CDR3 length: 15 amino acids. Germline V CDR1 and CDR2: KGHSH, LQKENI. The V gene end was trimmed by 0 bases and the J gene end by 0 bases; junction bases not matched to a gene: 1. CDR3 loop: CASSPPTGTNYGYTF. The CDR3 DNA reads TGTGCCAGCTCACCACCGACAGGGACTAACTATGGCTACACCTTC.

The chain recombines TRBV20-1 with TRBJ1-1; D unresolved. Per the germline V gene, CDR1 is DFQATT and CDR2 is SNEGSKA (reference sequence). The CDR3 runs to 11 residues. The V and J ends lost 3 bases and 7 bases respectively, with 9 bases between them. The CDR3 here is CSARASGEAFF. Here the CDR3 DNA reads TGCAGTGCTAGGGCCTCAGGTGAAGCTTTCTTT.

The chain uses TRBV19 and TRBJ1-3; D is unclear. CDR3 size: 14 residues. V was shortened by 1 base and J by 1 base, with 5 bases between the two germline ends. Germline lookup yields CDR1 LNHDA and CDR2 SQIVND (reference sequence). CDR3 coding DNA: TGTGCCAGTAGTATAGCGGTTTCTGGAAACACCATATATTTT. It translates to CASSIAVSGNTIYF. The variable domain in full, with the rest retrieved from reference TRBV19 and TRBJ1-3, is DGGITQSPKYLFRKEGQNVTLSCEQNLNHDAMYWYRQDPGQGLRLIYYSQIVNDFQKGDIAEGYSVSREKKESFPLTVTSAQKNPTAFYLCASSIAVSGNTIYFGEGSWLTVV.

The V gene is TRBV5-6, the J gene TRBJ1-4; D remains unclear. The CDR3 length is 15 residues. Trimming shortened V by 4 bases and J by 4 bases, and 14 bases separated the two germline ends. Germline V gene sequence: CDR1 SGHDT, CDR2 YYEEEE. Written as DNA, the CDR3 is TGTGCCAGCAGCCTCACCGGGAAACATAATGAAAAACTGTTTTTT. It codes for CASSLTGKHNEKLFF.

CDR3: CASSYSSGTGLEKLFF. For the CDR3, the DNA is TGTGCCAGCAGTTACTCGTCCGGGACAGGGCTTGAAAAACTGTTTTTT. The chain joins TRBV6-5 to TRBJ1-4; 9 nucleotides match TRBD1. Germline CDR1 reads MNHEY; CDR2 reads SVGAGI. Trimming cost V 0 bases and J 7 bases; bases outside gene matches: 6. This CDR3 is 16 amino acids long.

The V gene is TRBV19, the J gene TRBJ1-2; 9 bases match TRBD1. The CDR3 covers 15 residues. The V and J ends lost 5 bases and 3 bases, in that order; junction bases with no gene match: 7. The germline CDR1 and CDR2 sequences are LNHDA and SQIVND (reference sequence). CDR3 DNA: TGTGCCAGTAGTTTCTGGGACAGGGAATACTATGGCTACACCTTC. Protein sequence: CASSFWDREYYGYTF.

The genes are TRBV29-1 and TRBJ1-2; D gene ambiguous. V shed 2 bases and J shed 8 bases, with 12 bases lying between them. This CDR3 comprises 12 residues. Germline V gene sequence: CDR1 SQVTM, CDR2 ANQGSEA. The DNA for the CDR3 is TGCAGCGTTGAAAACGGAGTATGGGGCTACACCTTC. The encoded protein is CSVENGVWGYTF.

The chain employs TRBV10-1 and TRBJ1-2; no clear D. There are 13 residues in the CDR3. V dropped 0 bases and J dropped 4 bases, with 6 bases sitting between them. CDR1 is WNHNN and CDR2 is SYGVQD in the germline V gene (reference sequence). DNA for the CDR3: TGCGCCAGCAGTGAGTCTTCAGGCTATGGCTACACCTTC. It codes for CASSESSGYGYTF.

The genes are TRBV18 and TRBJ2-6; D possibly corresponds to TRBD1 (6 bases). The V end lost 6 bases, the J end lost 0 bases, and 9 bases lay between the germline ends. CDR1 is KGHSH, CDR2 LQKENI, per germline. The CDR3 consists of 15 residues. The CDR3 nucleotides are TGTGCCAGCTCGGTAGGGGGCTCTGGGGCCAACGTCCTGACTTTC. Its protein is CASSVGGSGANVLTF.

This clone has more than one count but fewer than ten. As DNA, the CDR3 is TGTGCCTGGAGTGGAAGGGGGCGGAACACTGAAGCTTTCTTT. It encodes CAWSGRGRNTEAFF. The gene calls are TRBV30 and TRBJ1-1, with 7 nucleotides matching TRBD1. Per germline, CDR1 GTSNPN and CDR2 SVGIG (reference sequence). V trimming: 1 base; J trimming: 1 base; junction bases outside the gene matches: 3. The CDR3 sequence is 14 residues long.

This rearrangement joins TRBV7-2 to TRBJ2-5; 10 nucleotides align to TRBD2. The CDR3 extends over 16 amino acids. CDR1 and CDR2 (germline): SGHTA, FQGNSA. Losses at the gene ends were 3 bases for V and 4 bases for J; bases not matched to a gene: 8. Here the CDR3 DNA reads TGTGCCAGCAGCTTTTCAGCGGGGGGGCGCTCAGAGACCCAGTACTTC. Amino acids: CASSFSAGGRSETQYF.

The gene calls are TRBV30 and TRBJ1-4; D not resolved. The V gene's germline CDR1 is GTSNPN and CDR2 SVGIG (reference sequence). Trimming took off 4 bases at V and 5 bases at J, with 14 bases between the two ends. The CDR3 runs 14 residues. The CDR3 DNA sequence: TGTGCCTGGACAATGGGCCGGAAAAATGAAAAACTGTTTTTT. Its translation: CAWTMGRKNEKLFF.

The chain joins TRBV10-3 to TRBJ2-1; D is ambiguous. There are 12 residues in the CDR3. V lost 0 bases, J lost 7 bases, and 4 bases lay in between. Germline lookup yields CDR1 ENHRY and CDR2 SYGVKD. The CDR3 here is CAISESRNEQFF. The CDR3 DNA sequence: TGTGCCATCAGTGAGTCGAGGAATGAGCAGTTCTTC.

The sample holds a few counts of this clone. The chain has TRBV30 and TRBJ2-7, with 9 bases matching TRBD1. CDR1 and CDR2 from the germline V gene are GTSNPN and SVGIG (reference sequence). The CDR3 contains 13 residues. The trim removed 4 bases at V and 5 bases at J, leaving 6 bases unmatched. In DNA, the CDR3 is TGTGCCTGGAATCCGGACAGGGGACACGAGCAGTACTTC. As protein: CAWNPDRGHEQYF. Together with reference TRBV30 and TRBJ2-7, the CDR3 gives the full variable domain: SQTIHQWPATLVQPVGSPLSLECTVEGTSNPNLYWYRQAAGRGLQLLFYSVGIGQISSEVPQNLSASRPQDRQFILSSKKLLLSDSGFYLCAWNPDRGHEQYFGPGTRLTVT.

The CDR3 reads CASSLAGDTQYF. The CDR3 DNA is TGCGCCAGCAGCTTGGCAGGGGATACGCAGTATTTT. V usage is TRBV5-1 and J usage is TRBJ2-3; a weak D match, TRBD1 (5 bases). Germline V gives CDR1 SGHRS, CDR2 YFSETQ. Trimming stripped 0 bases from V and 6 bases from J, with 5 bases between. The CDR3 is 12 residues long.

This chain links TRBV19 with TRBJ2-3; 8 bases line up with TRBD1. The CDR3 has 14 residues. Trimming removed 4 bases from V and 4 bases from J; junction bases left unmatched: 4. Germline V lookup: CDR1 LNHDA, CDR2 SQIVND (reference sequence). The CDR3 DNA follows: TGTGCCAGTAGTACCCCGACAGGGGCAGATACGCAGTATTTT. Its translation is CASSTPTGADTQYF.

CDR3 sequence reads: CASGFSGTDTQYF. The CDR3, as DNA: TGTGCTAGTGGTTTTTCTGGCACAGATACGCAGTATTTT. V and J are TRBV12-5 and TRBJ2-3; D gene uncertain. The CDR3 length is 13 residues. The V end lost 3 bases, the J end lost 1 base, and 5 bases lay between the germline ends. Per the germline V gene, CDR1 is LGHNT and CDR2 is FRNRAP.